Listed below are T cell receptor beta chains from one sample, sequenced in a study of T cell repertoires in cytomegalovirus infection. MiXCR, run by TCRdb on the reads, gives a single entry per CDR3 protein. The sample has 400,000 to 550,000 distinct CDR3 sequences, about 11% seen once. Sequenced: PBMCs. These receptors were obtained from a human donor in good health (CMV status not recorded). Some clones in this sample may be carry-over from other donors' samples. The CDR3 runs from the conserved cysteine through the conserved F or W. The D gene is left open where the match is weak. Clone sizes are given selectively: once, few, many, or a class where the clone is expanded.

cdr3_nt | cdr3_aa | v_call | clone_size | d_call | j_call
TGTGCCAGCAGCTTCGGGAAGGGGAATGGCTACACCTTC | CASSFGKGNGYTF | TRBV11-2 | many | NA | TRBJ1-2
TGTGCCAGCAGAACGACAGGGGGATTGGACACTGAAGCTTTCTTT | CASRTTGGLDTEAFF | TRBV7-9 | many | TRBD1 | TRBJ1-1
TGTGCCAGCATTTCGGGGGCTAGCTCCTACAATGAGCAGTTCTTC | CASISGASSYNEQFF | TRBV7-9 | many | NA | TRBJ2-1
TGTGCCAGCAGTCCTAGTGGGCCCTACGAGCAGTACTTC | CASSPSGPYEQYF | TRBV7-9 | many | NA | TRBJ2-7
TGTGCCAGCAGTTCTAGGACTAGCGGGAATGAGCAGTTCTTC | CASSSRTSGNEQFF | TRBV7-9 | many | TRBD2 | TRBJ2-1
TGTGCCAGCAGCTGGATGACAGTTAACACCGGGGAGCTGTTTTTT | CASSWMTVNTGELFF | TRBV11-2 | many | NA | TRBJ2-2
TGTGCCAGCCGACTAGCGTCCTCCTACGAGCAGTACTTC | CASRLASSYEQYF | TRBV28 | many | TRBD2 | TRBJ2-7
TGCAGTGCAAGAGAGTCGGGGCTTGAGTCACCCCTCCACTTT | CSARESGLESPLHF | TRBV20-1 | few | NA | TRBJ1-6
TGTGCCAGCAGCGACAGGTCGCGTGAGACCCAGTACTTC | CASSDRSRETQYF | TRBV28 | many | NA | TRBJ2-5
TGTGCCAGTAGTATAGGAGGGATGGAGACCCAGTACTTC | CASSIGGMETQYF | TRBV19 | NA | NA | TRBJ2-5
TGCGCCAGCAGCTTGACAGCGGGACAATACAATGAGCAGTTCTTC | CASSLTAGQYNEQFF | TRBV5-1 | NA | NA | TRBJ2-1
TGTGCCACCAGCAGAGAGGCGGGGGGGGCTGAAGCTTTCTTT | CATSREAGGAEAFF | TRBV15 | many | NA | TRBJ1-1
TGTGCCATCAGAGGGACAGAGAGGAACACCGGGGAGCTGTTTTTT | CAIRGTERNTGELFF | TRBV10-3 | many | TRBD1 | TRBJ2-2
TGTGCCAGCAACACCGGGGGGGGCTACGAGCAGTACTTC | CASNTGGGYEQYF | TRBV2 | few | TRBD2 | TRBJ2-7
TGTGCCAGCGGTGACTCCCCGCACTTC | CASGDSPHF | TRBV7-9 | many | NA | TRBJ2-5
TGTGCCAGCAGCTTTACTAGCGGGGGGGCCCCAGATACGCAGTATTTT | CASSFTSGGAPDTQYF | TRBV7-9 | many | TRBD2 | TRBJ2-3
TGTGCCAGCAGACTTCTAGCGGGCGACTACACCGGGGAGCTGTTTTTT | CASRLLAGDYTGELFF | TRBV7-3 | many | TRBD2 | TRBJ2-2
TGTGCCAGCAGCCTAAGGGGAACAGAACAAGAGACCCAGTACTTC | CASSLRGTEQETQYF | TRBV11-2 | few | NA | TRBJ2-5
TGTGCCAGCAGCTTAGCCCTACGGGGGGACGAGCAGTACTTC | CASSLALRGDEQYF | TRBV7-9 | few | TRBD2 | TRBJ2-7
TGCAGCGTTGAGAGTAATAGGGGTGAAAAACTGTTTTTT | CSVESNRGEKLFF | TRBV29-1 | many | NA | TRBJ1-4
TGTGCCAGCAGGGGGGAGGACTTCGAGCAGTACTTC | CASRGEDFEQYF | TRBV7-8 | many | NA | TRBJ2-7
TGTGCCAGCAACTCGGGAAGGGCGGCGGATACGCAGTATTTT | CASNSGRAADTQYF | TRBV2 | many | NA | TRBJ2-3
TGTGCCAGTAGTATTCCCGGGGGTCCTCTCTACGAGCAGTACTTC | CASSIPGGPLYEQYF | TRBV19 | NA | NA | TRBJ2-7
TGTGCCAGCAGGTCATTTGGCGGCTCAACTAATGAAAAACTGTTTTTT | CASRSFGGSTNEKLFF | TRBV12-3/TRBV12-4 | many | NA | TRBJ1-4
TGTGCCAGCAGCCTCAATGGGGGACCCTACAATGAGCAGTTCTTC | CASSLNGGPYNEQFF | TRBV4-2 | many | NA | TRBJ2-1
TGTGCCAGCAGCCCGGGAGTCGGCTACACCTTC | CASSPGVGYTF | TRBV7-9 | many | NA | TRBJ1-2
TGTGCCAGCAGCCAAGATAGAAAGCTAGCGGCTTTGAACACCGGGGAGCTGTTTTTT | CASSQDRKLAALNTGELFF | TRBV4-2 | few | TRBD2 | TRBJ2-2
TGTGCCAGCAGCCCTCGGGACAGCTTCACCGGGGAGCTGTTTTTT | CASSPRDSFTGELFF | TRBV3-1 | NA | TRBD1 | TRBJ2-2
TGTGCCAGCAGTTCAGGGGCTTCAGGAAACACCATATATTTT | CASSSGASGNTIYF | TRBV27 | many | NA | TRBJ1-3
TGCAGTGCTAGAGGGGGAGGTGCCTCCTACAATGAGCAGTTCTTC | CSARGGGASYNEQFF | TRBV20-1 | NA | NA | TRBJ2-1
TGTGCCAGCAGTTTAAAAGAGGGGAGGACAAATGAGCAGTTCTTC | CASSLKEGRTNEQFF | TRBV28 | many | NA | TRBJ2-1
TGTGCCAGTAGTATTGGTGCGGCTAGCGGGAGGACAGATACGCAGTATTTT | CASSIGAASGRTDTQYF | TRBV19 | many | TRBD2 | TRBJ2-3
TGTGCCAGCAGCCCAAAGGGGTCTAATGAAAAACTGTTTTTT | CASSPKGSNEKLFF | TRBV5-6 | few | NA | TRBJ1-4
TGTGCCAGCAGCGTAATGGTCCTAGCGAAATACAATGAGCAGTTCTTC | CASSVMVLAKYNEQFF | TRBV9 | many | NA | TRBJ2-1
TGTGCCAGCAGTTCCATAATGGCAGGGCAGGGTACGCAGTATTTT | CASSSIMAGQGTQYF | TRBV6-1 | many | NA | TRBJ2-3
TGCAGTGCTAGTTTACCCACAGGGGGCGAAGAAGCTTTCTTT | CSASLPTGGEEAFF | TRBV20-1 | few | TRBD1 | TRBJ1-1
TGTGCCAGCAGCTTACTACAGAACACTGAAGCTTTCTTT | CASSLLQNTEAFF | TRBV7-3 | many | NA | TRBJ1-1
TGTGCCAGCAGCCCCCTTGTGACCGGTGAAAAACTGTTTTTT | CASSPLVTGEKLFF | TRBV9 | few | NA | TRBJ1-4
TGTGCCAGCAGTTCAGGGACAGGGGGCAAAAAACTGTTTTTT | CASSSGTGGKKLFF | TRBV27 | NA | TRBD1 | TRBJ1-4
TGTGCCATCAGTGGGGCTAGCTCAGAGACCCAGTACTTC | CAISGASSETQYF | TRBV10-3 | few | NA | TRBJ2-5
TGTGCCACCAGTGATGGCAGGGGGCCGAGCAATCAGCCCCAGCATTTT | CATSDGRGPSNQPQHF | TRBV24-1 | few | TRBD1 | TRBJ1-5
TGTGCCAGCATCTACTCCGGGACAGGGGTTATCGGGGAGCTGTTTTTT | CASIYSGTGVIGELFF | TRBV7-9 | many | TRBD1 | TRBJ2-2
TGTGCCAGCAGTGAGGAGGGCCTGAACACTGAAGCTTTCTTT | CASSEEGLNTEAFF | TRBV2 | NA | NA | TRBJ1-1
TGTGCCAGCAGCTTAGCAAGCGGCCAAGAGACCCAGTACTTC | CASSLASGQETQYF | TRBV7-9 | many | NA | TRBJ2-5
TGTGCCATAGGGACAGGGGCTATCGGCAATCAGCCCCAGCATTTT | CAIGTGAIGNQPQHF | TRBV10-3 | few | TRBD1 | TRBJ1-5
TGTGCCAGCAGTTTCCGTGCAGGGTATAGCAATCAGCCCCAGCATTTT | CASSFRAGYSNQPQHF | TRBV12-3/TRBV12-4 | many | NA | TRBJ1-5
TGTGCCAGCAGCTTAGGGGCGGAAATGGTGACAGATACGCAGTATTTT | CASSLGAEMVTDTQYF | TRBV7-4 | NA | NA | TRBJ2-3
TGTGCCAGCAGCTTGCAGACTAGCGGGAGTGTAGAGACCCAGTACTTC | CASSLQTSGSVETQYF | TRBV5-4 | few | TRBD2 | TRBJ2-5
TGTGCCAGCACCCTTGACGGAAACTATGGCTACACCTTC | CASTLDGNYGYTF | TRBV5-4 | few | NA | TRBJ1-2
TGTGCCAGCAGTTTTCCTCAGGGAGGACTAGCGGAGACCGGGACCCAGTACTTC | CASSFPQGGLAETGTQYF | TRBV28 | NA | TRBD2 | TRBJ2-5
TGTGCCAGCAGCTTACTTGCACGGGACAGGGCAAAGAGACAGTACAATGAGCAGTTCTTC | CASSLLARDRAKRQYNEQFF | TRBV7-8 | many | TRBD1 | TRBJ2-1
TGTGCCAGCAGCTTAAGCGGCGGGACAGGGAAAGGCTACACCTTC | CASSLSGGTGKGYTF | TRBV7-8 | many | TRBD1 | TRBJ1-2
TGTGCCAGCAGTTTAGGGACAGGGGTCAAAGAGCAGTACTTC | CASSLGTGVKEQYF | TRBV27 | NA | TRBD1 | TRBJ2-7
TGTGCCAGCAGTTATTCCCGCACCACTGAAGCTTTCTTT | CASSYSRTTEAFF | TRBV27 | many | NA | TRBJ1-1
TGCGCCAGCAGCTTGGAAGCGACAGGGATCGAGACCCAGTACTTC | CASSLEATGIETQYF | TRBV5-1 | NA | TRBD1 | TRBJ2-5
TGTGCCAGCAGTGTCCTCGGTACCGCCCTGGCCTATGGCTACACCTTC | CASSVLGTALAYGYTF | TRBV6-1 | many | NA | TRBJ1-2
TGTGCCAGCAGCCGAAATCCCGACCCCGCATCTCAGCATTTT | CASSRNPDPASQHF | TRBV11-2 | NA | NA | TRBJ1-5